The 2 T cell receptor beta chains below were found in one sample sequenced in a study of graft-versus-host responses after intestinal transplantation. For these receptors, no antigen is known. Here immunoSEQ multiplex PCR was the method, and the copy in TCRdb shows in-frame clones only, minus some. Of some 64,000 clones in the sample, more than 85% were seen once. This specimen was unstimulated CD8+ T cells sorted from spleen or lymph node cells, taken before transplant. The source of these receptors is a human donor who was the organ donor for an intestinal transplant.

The V gene is TRBV4-2, the J gene TRBJ2-2; maybe TRBD2 (7 bases). The V end was cut by 7 bases, the J end by 1 base, with 25 bases between. Germline-derived CDR1 and CDR2 are LGHNA and YNFKEQ. The CDR3 contains 19 residues. As DNA, the CDR3 is TGTGCCAGCACCTCAGCAGGGGAGGGCCAAGGAGGGAACACCGGGGAGCTGTTTTTT. This translates into CASTSAGEGQGGNTGELFF.

This chain connects TRBV5-6 to TRBJ2-5; a weak D match, TRBD2 (5 bases). Near its end, the DNA agrees better with TRBJ2-7, so the J call may be wrong. The CDR3 contains 16 residues. Looked up from germline, CDR1 is SGHDT and CDR2 is YYEEEE. In nucleotides, the CDR3 is TGTGCCAGCAGCTTGGTTTTTCGGGGTGGGGACTACGAGCAGTACTTC. It translates to CASSLVFRGGDYEQYF.